The 21 T cell receptor beta chains below come from one sample, sequenced in a study of T cells in Graves' hyperthyroidism and ophthalmopathy. It was RNA transcripts that yielded the amplified TCR beta CDR3 regions. A first-round RT-PCR of the TCR CDR3 used the HTBI primer set. MiXCR, run by TCRdb on the multiplex PCR reads, gives a single entry per CDR3 protein. Of 300,000 to 450,000 distinct CDR3 sequences in the sample, 15% to 18% were seen once. The sequencing input was blood. The receptor set was obtained from a woman aged 18-30 years with Graves' hyperthyroidism that later progressed to Graves' ophthalmopathy.

V gene TRBV11-2 combines with J gene TRBJ2-7; 7 bases fit TRBD1. The CDR3 has 14 residues. Germline assignment: CDR1 SGHAT and CDR2 FQNNGV. V was pared by 3 bases and J by 3 bases, with 5 bases of the junction left unmatched. CDR3 in amino acids: CASSFNRGNYEQYF. In DNA form, the CDR3 reads TGTGCCAGCAGCTTTAACAGGGGAAACTACGAGCAGTACTTC. The full variable domain, rest sourced from reference TRBV11-2 and TRBJ2-7, is EAGVAQSPRYKIIEKRQSVAFWCNPISGHATLYWYQQILGQGPKLLIQFQNNGVVDDSQLPKDRFSAERLKGVDSTLKIQPAKLEDSAVYLCASSFNRGNYEQYFGPGTRLTVT.

This chain uses TRBV6-2 or TRBV6-3 with TRBJ2-3; D is tentatively TRBD1 or TRBD2 (5 bases each). The germline V gene has CDR1 MNHEY and CDR2 SVGEGT. CDR3 length: 13 amino acids. V lost 8 bases, J lost 0 bases, and 9 bases lay in between. The CDR3 sequence is CASGRDSTDTQYF. The CDR3, as DNA: TGTGCCAGCGGTAGGGACAGCACAGATACGCAGTATTTT.

This clonotype was counted many times. J is TRBJ2-1 and V is TRBV11-3; 10 nucleotides agree with TRBD2. This CDR3 is built from 16 residues. The V segment lost 5 bases and the J segment 4 bases; nucleotides outside the gene matches: 8. The germline CDR1 and CDR2 sequences are SGHNT and YENEEA. The CDR3 reads CASSPRSGRPYNEQFF. In DNA, the CDR3 is TGTGCCAGCAGCCCCCGTAGCGGGAGGCCATACAATGAGCAGTTCTTC. The entire variable domain, with the rest obtained from reference TRBV11-3 and TRBJ2-1, is as follows: EAGVVQSPRYKIIEKKQPVAFWCNPISGHNTLYWYLQNLGQGPELLIRYENEEAVDDSQLPKDRFSAERLKGVDSTLKIQPAELGDSAVYLCASSPRSGRPYNEQFFGPGTRLTVL.

This clonotype appeared a few times. V is TRBV25-1 and J is TRBJ2-3, with D possibly being TRBD2 (5 bases). Germline V lookup: CDR1 MGHDK, CDR2 SYGVNS. CDR3 length: 15 amino acids. The germline V and J ends were trimmed by 5 bases and 2 bases, with 14 bases remaining between them. In nucleotides, the CDR3 is TGTGCCAGCAGTCCCGGACTGCCTTTCACAGATACGCAGTATTTT. Translated: CASSPGLPFTDTQYF.

The chain joins TRBV11-2 to TRBJ1-4, with D possibly being TRBD1 (5 bases). The CDR3 loop spans 17 amino acids. Per the germline V gene, CDR1 is SGHAT and CDR2 is FQNNGV. The germline V and J ends were trimmed by 4 bases and 0 bases, with 15 bases remaining between them. CDR3 coding DNA: TGTGCCAGCAGCTCCCGGTGGGGGGTTTCAACTAATGAAAAACTGTTTTTT. Translated, it gives CASSSRWGVSTNEKLFF.

The chain links TRBV20-1 to TRBJ2-5; TRBD2 matches 14 bases. This CDR3 spans 16 amino acids. Germline values: CDR1 DFQATT, CDR2 SNEGSKA (reference sequence). Germline trimming cut 2 bases from V and 5 bases from J; bases unmatched to any gene: 7. This CDR3 is CSARPPTSGRGETQYF. CDR3 sequence (DNA): TGCAGTGCTAGACCGCCGACTAGCGGGAGGGGCGAGACCCAGTACTTC.

This clonotype has a count of ten or more. CDR3 nucleotide sequence: TGTGCCAGCAGCTTGGAGCGGGAGTCCTTGTGGCGCTCCTACGAGCAGTACTTC. Translated, it gives CASSLERESLWRSYEQYF. The rearrangement joins TRBV11-2 to TRBJ2-7; 8 nucleotides match TRBD2. Germline CDR1 is SGHAT and CDR2 is FQNNGV. The CDR3 has 18 residues. V gave up 3 bases and J gave up 0 bases; unmatched junction bases: 13.

This clonotype was detected many times. This rearrangement joins TRBV20-1 to TRBJ1-5; D gene unclear. V was cut by 1 base and J by 1 base, with 8 bases left in between. The CDR3 spans 14 residues. The germline V gene encodes CDR1 DFQATT and CDR2 SNEGSKA (reference sequence). CDR3 bases: TGCAGTGCTAGAGCGGACGGGAGCAATCAGCCCCAGCATTTT. This sequence encodes CSARADGSNQPQHF.

This clonotype has more than one count but fewer than ten. CDR3 in amino acids: CATSDLMSTGELFF. The DNA for the CDR3 is TGTGCCACCAGTGATTTGATGAGCACCGGGGAGCTGTTTTTT. This chain uses TRBV24-1 with TRBJ2-2; no firm D call. The V gene lost 0 bases and the J gene lost 4 bases, with 5 bases spanning the gap. The V gene's germline CDR1 is KGHDR and CDR2 SFDVKD. CDR3 length: 14 amino acids.

This clonotype was detected many times. This chain uses TRBV6-1 with TRBJ2-4; the D gene could be TRBD1 or TRBD2 (6 bases each). The V gene lost 4 bases and the J gene lost 3 bases, with 16 bases spanning the gap. Germline assignment: CDR1 MNHNS and CDR2 SASEGT. The CDR3 runs to 16 residues. The CDR3 sequence: CASSGGAEGGKNIQYF. In DNA, the CDR3 is TGTGCCAGCAGTGGTGGGGCCGAGGGGGGCAAAAACATTCAGTACTTC.

At least ten counts were recorded for this clonotype. This rearrangement joins TRBV12-3 or TRBV12-4 to TRBJ1-2, with unresolved D. V dropped 8 bases and J dropped 8 bases, with 12 bases sitting between them. This CDR3 spans 11 amino acids. This CDR3 is CASGVASGYTF. The CDR3 coding sequence is TGTGCCAGCGGAGTGGCGTCCGGCTACACCTTC.

At least ten counts were recorded for this clonotype. This chain links TRBV20-1 with TRBJ2-5; 8 positions agree with TRBD2. Germline CDR1 reads DFQATT; CDR2 reads SNEGSKA (reference sequence). The CDR3 has 14 residues. J lost 6 bases, V lost 5 bases, and 11 bases had no gene match. This CDR3 reads CSAGPRLAQKTQYF. The DNA of the CDR3 is TGCAGTGCTGGACCCCGACTAGCGCAGAAGACCCAGTACTTC.

V and J are TRBV9 and TRBJ2-2, with 7 bases matching TRBD1. J gave up 5 bases and V 4 bases, and 8 bases lay outside the gene matches. Per germline, CDR1 SGDLS and CDR2 YYNGEE. This CDR3 is built from 15 residues. CDR3 residues: CASSWGTDQTGELFF. The CDR3 coding sequence is TGTGCCAGCAGCTGGGGGACAGATCAGACCGGGGAGCTGTTTTTT.

This clonotype was recorded at least ten times. This chain links TRBV11-2 with TRBJ2-3; TRBD2 is a possible D gene (7 bases). The V and J ends lost 5 bases and 2 bases respectively, with 23 bases between them. CDR3 length equals 18 residues. Per germline, CDR1 SGHAT and CDR2 FQNNGV. The CDR3 region is CASSLRGAGRGHTDTQYF. CDR3 nucleotide sequence: TGTGCCAGCAGCCTCCGGGGGGCGGGGAGAGGGCACACAGATACGCAGTATTTT.

The chain joins TRBV12-3 or TRBV12-4 to TRBJ2-7; 9 bases line up with TRBD2. The CDR3 spans 15 residues. J lost 2 bases, V lost 6 bases, and 8 bases had no gene match. For the CDR3, the DNA is TGTGCCAGCAGCCAAGGGGGACTAGCTCCCTACGAGCAGTACTTC. Amino acid sequence: CASSQGGLAPYEQYF.

This clonotype was counted at least ten times. V gene TRBV11-2 combines with J gene TRBJ1-1; no reliable D call. The CDR3 sequence is 18 residues long. Germline CDR1 reads SGHAT; CDR2 reads FQNNGV. The V end lost 0 bases, the J end lost 4 bases, and 21 bases lay between the germline ends. The CDR3, as DNA: TGTGCCAGCAGCTTAGATGGGTTTGTAGGTTCCGGGAGCACTGAAGCTTTCTTT. This translates into CASSLDGFVGSGSTEAFF.

This clonotype was counted a few times. The chain uses TRBV10-3 and TRBJ1-1, with 8 bases aligning to TRBD1. V lost 6 bases, J lost 7 bases, and 4 bases stayed unmatched. This CDR3 region has 12 residues. The germline V gene has CDR1 ENHRY and CDR2 SYGVKD. The CDR3 region is CAISQGAGEAFF. CDR3 in DNA: TGTGCCATCAGCCAGGGGGCCGGTGAAGCTTTCTTT.

This clonotype has ten or more counts. This chain links TRBV28 with TRBJ2-7; TRBD1 aligns across 7 bases. This CDR3 has 14 amino acids. Losses at the gene ends were 4 bases for V and 6 bases for J; bases not matched to a gene: 9. In germline, CDR1 is MDHEN, CDR2 SYDVKM. CDR3 amino acids: CASSSGGQIPEQYF. The CDR3 DNA reads TGTGCCAGCAGTTCTGGGGGACAGATCCCCGAGCAGTACTTC.

This clonotype was detected many times. V is TRBV3-1 and J is TRBJ2-1; TRBD2 aligns across 12 bases. Trimming removed 2 bases from V and 0 bases from J; junction bases left unmatched: 5. Looked up from germline, CDR1 is LGHDT and CDR2 is YNNKEL (reference sequence). The CDR3 runs to 18 residues. CDR3 DNA: TGTGCCAGCAGCCAATCCCTAGCGGGGGGGAGCTCCTACAATGAGCAGTTCTTC. This translates into CASSQSLAGGSSYNEQFF.

Comment on this clonotype: A much larger clonotype is one base distant, so this may be a read error. The J gene is TRBJ2-5, the V gene TRBV10-3; TRBD2 matches at 11 bases. The last part of the DNA fits TRBJ2-1 better; the J call may be wrong. Germline-derived CDR1 and CDR2 are ENHRY and SYGVKD. The CDR3 extends over 13 amino acids. The CDR3 region is CAIRKGLAETQFF. CDR3 nucleotide sequence: TGTGCCATCAGAAAGGGACTAGCGGAGACCCAGTTCTTC.

About this clonotype: A read error may account for a junction end that differs from germline. The gene calls are TRBV7-9 and TRBJ2-5; possibly TRBD1 for D (5 bases). The CDR3 is made up of 13 amino acids. Per the germline V gene, CDR1 is SEHNR and CDR2 is FQNEAQ (reference sequence). The CDR3 coding sequence is TGTGCCGGCAGCTTCAGGGTACAAGAGACCCAGTACTTC. It codes for CAGSFRVQETQYF.